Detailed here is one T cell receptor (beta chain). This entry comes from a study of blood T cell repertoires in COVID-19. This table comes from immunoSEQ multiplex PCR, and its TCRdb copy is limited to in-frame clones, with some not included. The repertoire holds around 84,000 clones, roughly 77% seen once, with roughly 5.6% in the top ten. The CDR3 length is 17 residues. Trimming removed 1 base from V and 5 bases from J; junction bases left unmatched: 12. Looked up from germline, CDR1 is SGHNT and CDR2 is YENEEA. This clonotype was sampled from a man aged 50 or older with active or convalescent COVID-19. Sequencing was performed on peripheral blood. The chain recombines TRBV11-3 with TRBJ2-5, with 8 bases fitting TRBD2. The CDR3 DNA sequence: TGTGCCAGCAGCTTAGGTTCCTGGGGTAGCGGGAAGGAGACCCAGTACTTC. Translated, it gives CASSLGSWGSGKETQYF.